The sequence of this TCR beta chain was determined in a study of PD-L1 blockade in urothelial cancer. Background on the study: As for prior chemotherapy regimens, patients had received 0 to 3. When blood samples were assessed, the median T cell count was 141,255.

Study conclusions and caveats: Blood clones associated with the tumor expanded more at 3 weeks in durable-benefit patients.

The time point is: pretreatment peripheral blood. The CDR3 runs 14 residues. V gave up 1 base and J gave up 2 bases, with 8 bases separating them. The V gene's germline CDR1 is SGHAT and CDR2 FQNNGV. Each PCR received spiked synthetic TCR analog templates. Clones were sequenced by immunoSEQ multiplex PCR, and TCRdb holds only the in-frame ones, with some missing. The sample records tens of thousands of clones, 90% being singletons. Of note for this clone: Its target is not known. The sample has other DNA sequences that encode this CDR3 too.

The TCR was taken from a man between 65 and 80 years old with urothelial cancer. The source material was PBMCs, sampled around atezolizumab (anti-PD-L1) treatment. The chain links TRBV11-2 to TRBJ1-1; D is uncertain. The CDR3 region is CASSLGAGNTEAFF. The CDR3 bases are TGTGCCAGCAGCTTAGGAGCAGGCAACACTGAAGCTTTCTTT.